A single sample gave rise to the 21 T cell receptor beta chains below, sequenced in a study of cytomegalovirus exposure and HLA in healthy donors (TCRdb year 2017). To prepare the library, the immunoSEQ multiplex PCR assay was applied. For the multiplex PCR, a mixture combining 60 forward primers for TCR Vbeta segments and 13 reverse primers for TCR Jbeta segments was used. The clones in this table, taken by TCRdb from immuneACCESS, are in-frame only. Not every clone is retained; where verified, under half of the shortfall comes from an unresolved V gene, and the cause of the rest is unknown. The sample contains some 130,000 clones, about 71% of them found a single time. The ten most abundant clones make up more than 2.5% of the sample. What was sequenced was PBMCs. The receptors stem from an older woman in good health and CMV-seropositive.

J is TRBJ2-7 and V is TRBV10-3; a possible D gene is TRBD2 (6 bases). CDR1 and CDR2 from the germline V gene are ENHRY and SYGVKD. Trimming stripped 3 bases from V and 9 bases from J, with 18 bases between. This CDR3 contains 14 residues. The CDR3 nucleotides read TGTGCCATCAGTGAAAGGGAGGACGGCGCCGGGCAGTACTTC. It yields the protein CAISEREDGAGQYF.

This clone occurred a few times. The chain links TRBV7-7 to TRBJ2-5; 11 bases agree with TRBD1. Losses at the gene ends were 5 bases for V and 2 bases for J; bases not matched to a gene: 4. The CDR3 sequence is 15 residues long. Germline V gene data show CDR1 as SSHAT and CDR2 as FNYEAQ (reference sequence). The CDR3 DNA reads as TGTGCCAGCAGCCTGGGGACAGGGGGGCAAGAGACCCAGTACTTC. This codes for CASSLGTGGQETQYF.

Turning to this clone: This sample includes further DNA sequences coding for the same CDR3. In nucleotides, the CDR3 is TGTGCCAGCAGTGAAGGGACTAGCGCCGGAACAGATACGCAGTATTTT. It encodes CASSEGTSAGTDTQYF. V and J are TRBV2 and TRBJ2-3; 9 nucleotides line up with TRBD2. This CDR3 spans 16 amino acids. V lost 1 base, J lost 3 bases, and 5 bases stayed unmatched. Germline V lookup: CDR1 SNHLY, CDR2 FYNNEI.

The chain recombines TRBV2 with TRBJ1-5; D gene ambiguous. The length of the CDR3 is 15 residues. V lost 7 bases to trimming and J lost 7 bases, with 20 bases between them. Germline CDR1 SNHLY, CDR2 FYNNEI. CDR3 bases: TGTGCCAGCAATAGTAGGAGCAGCAGATTACAGCCCCAGCATTTT. Its translation is CASNSRSSRLQPQHF. Filled out from reference TRBV2 and TRBJ1-5, the complete variable domain reads EPEVTQTPSHQVTQMGQEVILRCVPISNHLYFYWYRQILGQKVEFLVSFYNNEISEKSEIFDDQFSVERPDGSNFTLKIRSTKLEDSAMYFCASNSRSSRLQPQHFGDGTRLSIL.

For the CDR3, the DNA is TGTGCCAGTAGTATCGCCCAGATGAACACTGAAGCTTTCTTT. It codes for CASSIAQMNTEAFF. The rearrangement links TRBV19 to TRBJ1-1; no reliable D call. The V and J ends lost 3 bases and 0 bases respectively, with 8 bases between them. Germline CDR1 reads LNHDA; CDR2 reads SQIVND (reference sequence). CDR3 length equals 14 residues.

The V call is TRBV27, the J call TRBJ2-7; 7 nucleotides agree with TRBD2. This CDR3 is built from 12 residues. V was pared by 10 bases and J by 3 bases, with 6 bases of the junction left unmatched. Per the germline V gene, CDR1 is MNHEY and CDR2 is SMNVEV (reference sequence). DNA of the CDR3: TGTGCCACGCAGGGAGGGTTCTACGAGCAGTACTTC. Its translation is CATQGGFYEQYF.

The chain recombines TRBV27 with TRBJ1-5; 8 bases fit TRBD1. CDR1 and CDR2 from the germline V gene are MNHEY and SMNVEV (reference sequence). The CDR3 spans 16 residues. The V gene end was trimmed by 3 bases and the J gene end by 7 bases; junction bases not matched to a gene: 11. CDR3 sequence (DNA): TGTGCCAGCAGTTTTGCTGTTGGACAGGGAGCCCAGCCCCAGCATTTT. Translating gives CASSFAVGQGAQPQHF.

This clone was observed a handful of times. The V and J genes are TRBV27 and TRBJ2-7; 8 bases match TRBD1. CDR1 MNHEY and CDR2 SMNVEV come from the germline V gene (reference sequence). Trimming cost V 5 bases and J 7 bases; bases outside gene matches: 10. The CDR3 sequence is 14 residues long. DNA for the CDR3: TGTGCCAGCAGTCGGACAGGGCCGGAGTGGGAGCAGTACTTC. It specifies CASSRTGPEWEQYF.

This chain joins TRBV11-2 and TRBJ1-2; D may be TRBD1 (5 bases). V was cut by 0 bases and J by 7 bases, with 18 bases left in between. CDR3 length: 16 amino acids. Germline V gene lookup returns CDR1 SGHAT and CDR2 FQNNGV. The CDR3 loop is CASSLDRGTGPSGYTF. The CDR3 DNA sequence: TGTGCCAGCAGCTTAGATCGAGGTACAGGCCCTAGTGGCTACACCTTC.

The chain combines TRBV7-9 with TRBJ2-1, with D unresolved. The ends were cut back, 5 bases at V and 0 bases at J, with 11 bases in the middle. CDR1 is SEHNR and CDR2 is FQNEAQ in the germline V gene (reference sequence). CDR3 length equals 15 residues. The CDR3 nucleotides are TGTGCCAGCAGCGGTGACTCAAGCTCCTACAATGAGCAGTTCTTC. Encoded protein: CASSGDSSSYNEQFF.

This clone turned up a few times. V is TRBV13 and J is TRBJ2-5, with 9 bases matching TRBD2. V trimming: 3 bases; J trimming: 4 bases; junction bases outside the gene matches: 6. The CDR3 sequence is 15 residues long. CDR1 is PRHDT, CDR2 FYEKMQ, per germline (reference sequence). In DNA, the CDR3 is TGTGCCAGCAGCTTCTTAGCGGGGGCCCCAGAGACCCAGTACTTC. Residues: CASSFLAGAPETQYF.

This chain joins TRBV10-3 and TRBJ1-2, with 7 bases matching TRBD1. The CDR3 extends over 16 amino acids. Trimming took 0 bases from V and 5 from J; bases not matched to a gene: 9. CDR1 and CDR2 from the germline V gene are ENHRY and SYGVKD. In DNA, the CDR3 is TGTGCCATCAGTGAGTCCTTGACAGGGAGAGCGTATGGCTACACCTTC. Residues: CAISESLTGRAYGYTF.

The J gene is TRBJ2-3, the V gene TRBV7-3, with 8 bases lining up with TRBD2. V dropped 5 bases and J dropped 5; count of bases not matched to a gene: 9. The V gene's germline CDR1 is SGHTA and CDR2 FQGTGA. The CDR3 has 15 amino acids. For the CDR3, the DNA is TGTGCCAGCAGCCCCAGCGGGGGCGAGGGAGATACGCAGTATTTT. It translates to CASSPSGGEGDTQYF.

J is TRBJ1-2 and V is TRBV27; TRBD1 might be the D (5 bases). CDR1 and CDR2 (germline): MNHEY, SMNVEV (reference sequence). Trimming removed 6 bases from V and 7 bases from J, with 15 bases in between. This CDR3 has 13 amino acids. CDR3 residues: CASRDPGRLGYTF. The CDR3 DNA is TGTGCCAGCAGGGACCCAGGGCGTCTTGGCTACACCTTC.

This chain links TRBV15 with TRBJ1-5, with TRBD1 identical over 10 bases. This CDR3 spans 16 amino acids. CDR1 LNHNV and CDR2 YYDKDF come from the germline V gene (reference sequence). The trim removed 2 bases at V and 4 bases at J, leaving 5 bases unmatched. The CDR3 reads CATSRPLDRGNQPQHF. The CDR3 region has the DNA TGTGCCACCAGCAGACCCTTGGACAGGGGGAATCAGCCCCAGCATTTT.

The chain carries TRBV19 and TRBJ2-3, with D uncertain. The CDR3 consists of 14 residues. V lost 8 bases to trimming and J lost 4 bases, with 16 bases between them. Germline V lookup: CDR1 LNHDA, CDR2 SQIVND (reference sequence). In DNA form, the CDR3 reads TGTGCCAGTTTAGCACTTGCCCTCCCAGATACGCAGTATTTT. Amino acid sequence: CASLALALPDTQYF.

The chain carries TRBV5-4 and TRBJ2-5; 12 bases agree with TRBD2. The CDR3 length is 14 residues. The germline V gene encodes CDR1 SGHNT and CDR2 YYREEE (reference sequence). Trimming took 4 bases from V and 4 from J; bases not matched to a gene: 2. CDR3 nucleotide sequence: TGTGCCAGCAGCCCGGGACTAGCGGGAGAGACCCAGTACTTC. This encodes CASSPGLAGETQYF. Full variable domain (outside the CDR3, taken from reference TRBV5-4 and TRBJ2-5): ETGVTQSPTHLIKTRGQQVTLRCSSQSGHNTVSWYQQALGQGPQFIFQYYREEENGRGNFPPRFSGLQFPNYSSELNVNALELDDSALYLCASSPGLAGETQYFGPGTRLLVL.

The rearrangement links TRBV9 to TRBJ1-1; D gene uncertain. The CDR3 extends over 15 amino acids. Per germline, CDR1 SGDLS and CDR2 YYNGEE. The ends were cut back, 0 bases at V and 1 base at J, with 10 bases in the middle. DNA for the CDR3: TGTGCCAGCAGCGTAGTAGTCGGGAAGAACACTGAAGCTTTCTTT. Amino acid sequence: CASSVVVGKNTEAFF. The full variable domain, rest sourced from reference TRBV9 and TRBJ1-1, is DSGVTQTPKHLITATGQRVTLRCSPRSGDLSVYWYQQSLDQGLQFLIQYYNGEERAKGNILERFSAQQFPDLHSELNLSSLELGDSALYFCASSVVVGKNTEAFFGQGTRLTVV.

The chain recombines TRBV5-1 with TRBJ1-2; 9 bases align to TRBD1. After removal of 3 bases from V and 7 bases from J, the junction contained 10 bases not matched to a gene. Germline loops: CDR1 SGHRS, CDR2 YFSETQ. This CDR3 spans 15 amino acids. This CDR3 reads CASSSPQQGAGGYTF. The CDR3 DNA follows: TGCGCCAGCAGCTCCCCCCAACAGGGGGCAGGTGGCTACACCTTC.

In its sample, this clone was seen a few times. The chain employs TRBV27 and TRBJ1-1; D perhaps matches TRBD1 (6 bases). Germline values: CDR1 MNHEY, CDR2 SMNVEV (reference sequence). CDR3 length: 14 amino acids. V was trimmed by 2 bases and J by 5 bases, leaving 12 bases between them. Here the CDR3 DNA reads TGTGCCAGCAGTTTACTTTTTAGGGGGACTGAAGCTTTCTTT. Residues: CASSLLFRGTEAFF.

The chain couples TRBV7-9 to TRBJ1-5, with a possible D match to TRBD1 (5 bases). Germline values: CDR1 SEHNR, CDR2 FQNEAQ (reference sequence). Deletions cut 4 bases from V and 4 bases from J, with 11 bases between. This CDR3 region has 14 residues. The CDR3 is CASSSPGGNQPQHF. CDR3 sequence (DNA): TGTGCCAGCAGCTCCCCCGGGGGGAATCAGCCCCAGCATTTT.